This is a list of T cell receptor beta chains from one sample in a study of regulatory T cells in long-lasting Graves disease. TCRdb re-analysed the multiplex PCR reads in MiXCR, keeping a single row per CDR3 protein. The sample includes about 470,000 distinct CDR3 sequences, around 21% seen only once; the top ten take over 7.5%. Sequencing used peripheral blood mononuclear cells (PBMCs), obtained when the disease was refractory, from a patient treated with antithyroid drugs. These receptors originate from a female donor with Graves disease. CDR3s include the opening cysteine and the closing phenylalanine or tryptophan. A D gene is named only where the DNA matches it firmly.

v_call d_call cdr3_aa
TRBV30 NA CAQEEGRGRGELFF
TRBV2 NA CASSDGSPLHF
TRBV6-5 TRBD2 CASSFTSVPYEQYF
TRBV6-2/TRBV6-3 NA CASSYLGRSYTEAFF
TRBV19 TRBD1 CASSGVGQKGSGANVLTF
TRBV29-1 NA CSDTDRPSNQPQHF
TRBV28 NA CASSTPGPGNTIYF
TRBV27 TRBD2 CASSGSGRVDTGELFF
TRBV24-1 NA CATSEGRGWNEPQHF
TRBV6-1 TRBD2 CASSGLAGGSYEQYF
TRBV4-2 NA CASSQLPASYEQYF
TRBV20-1 NA CSAPSVGLAINNEQFF
TRBV29-1 NA CSVAGDPTEAFF
TRBV7-8 NA CASSYELPSSYNSPLHF
TRBV6-1 NA CASKTGLDYGYTF
TRBV13 TRBD2 CASSLEGTSVEQYF
TRBV5-1 NA CASSSLPSRFDEQFF
TRBV5-6 NA CASSRLLVWGTEQYF
TRBV11-2 TRBD2 CASSPLSRARGESYEQYF
TRBV28 NA CASSSTRTQNTEAFF
TRBV27 NA CASSHFDEQYF
TRBV10-2 NA CASSVTGNYGYTF
TRBV5-1 TRBD1 CASRVAGGITEAFF
TRBV18 TRBD2 CASSPGLAGSTQYF
TRBV5-5 TRBD1 CASSGGQSSGNTIYF
TRBV7-9 TRBD1 CASSPTGLTDTQYF
TRBV7-2 NA CASSSQILGRQQETQYF
TRBV4-3 NA CASSQDHEGKYEQYF
TRBV5-4 TRBD1 CASSDVTWTGKYGYTF
TRBV5-1 TRBD2 CASSLRGAGANVLTF
TRBV6-5 NA CASSYEAANTGELFF
TRBV7-3 NA CASSLRPNGEAFF
TRBV11-2 NA CASSLDSGAGQPQHF